The T cell receptor (beta chain) under discussion was sequenced for a study of OX40 agonist ivuxolimab in advanced cancers. Sequencing used immunoSEQ multiplex PCR; TCRdb keeps in-frame clones, though not all of them. The sample lists roughly 63,000 clones, 86% occurring once. The sequencing used CD4+ or CD8+ T cells sorted from blood, collected in a trial of the OX40 agonist ivuxolimab. The clonotype was recovered from an adult with an advanced solid tumor such as melanoma, head and neck, liver or kidney cancer.

This chain's CDR3 is CASSYAGAVGYTF. CDR3 sequence (DNA): TGTGCCAGCAGCTACGCGGGGGCGGTTGGCTACACCTTC. The rearrangement joins TRBV6-1 to TRBJ1-2, with D tentatively TRBD1 (6 bases). Deletions cut 6 bases from V and 7 bases from J, with 15 bases between. This CDR3 comprises 13 residues. CDR1 and CDR2 (germline): MNHNS, SASEGT.